This T cell receptor (beta chain) comes out of a study of cytomegalovirus exposure and HLA in healthy donors. Turning to the study itself: Earlier, 150 million to 200 million T cells were analyzed, and fewer than 120 million unique TCR beta sequences were found among them. Study conclusions and caveats: TCR association rates varied by HLA locus in a later analysis, with DRB1 highest and HLA-C lowest.

Each donor's status was that of a healthy bone marrow donor. Only a few counts were recorded for this clone. Antigen unknown. CDR1 SGHRS and CDR2 YFSETQ come from the germline V gene. V was pared by 1 base and J by 5 bases, with 9 bases between. There are 13 residues in the CDR3. Primers: 60 Vbeta forward and 13 Jbeta reverse. Assay used: immunoSEQ multiplex PCR; TCRdb lists only in-frame clones, some missing. The repertoire has 150,000 to 200,000 clones, 75% to 90% of them found once; the top ten carry about 9.3%. Input material: PBMCs. The chain joins TRBV5-1 to TRBJ2-5, with D perhaps matching TRBD2 (6 bases). The sequence derives from a man between 18 and 29 years old in good health and CMV-seropositive. CDR3 sequence: CASSLRTIETQYF. The CDR3 DNA is TGCGCCAGCAGCTTGCGGACTATCGAGACCCAGTACTTC.